What follows describes a single T cell receptor (beta chain). The sample originates from a study of blood T cell repertoires in COVID-19. About the study: Spain, Italy and the United States supplied samples that represented acute and convalescent COVID-19. Sources were T cells, B-cell-depleted T cells, or PBMCs; the material itself was cDNA or gDNA.

Profiling relied on immunoSEQ multiplex PCR, and the TCRdb table lists in-frame clones only, not all of them. The sample contains 100,000 to 150,000 clones, approximately 90% of which appear only once. The V end lost 1 base, the J end lost 2 bases, and 6 bases lay between the germline ends. The CDR3 length is 13 residues. Germline V gene data show CDR1 as SEHNR and CDR2 as FQNEAQ (reference sequence). The V gene is TRBV7-9, the J gene TRBJ2-7; D is unresolved. The sample consisted of peripheral blood. The clonotype comes from a man between 45 and 60 years old with COVID-19, enrolled during active disease. CDR3: CASSLDETYEQYF. CDR3 DNA: TGTGCCAGCAGCTTAGATGAGACCTACGAGCAGTACTTC. The full variable domain, in which reference TRBV7-9 and TRBJ2-7 provide the parts outside the CDR3, is DTGVSQNPRHKITKRGQNVTFRCDPISEHNRLYWYRQTLGQGPEFLTYFQNEAQLEKSRLLSDRFSAERPKGSFSTLEIQRTEQGDSAMYLCASSLDETYEQYFGPGTRLTVT.